This T cell receptor (beta chain) was sequenced for a study of molecular identifiers for immune sequencing clone quantification. MiXCR was run by TCRdb on the PCR reads, yielding one entry per CDR3 protein. Among over 600,000 distinct CDR3 sequences listed, 15% to 20% were seen once. This clonotype was seen ten or more times. As yet, its antigen is unknown. Naive CD8 T cells, phenotype CD8+CD4-CCR7+CD45RA+, were sorted. Overall study findings and caveats: Clones that exceeded 20 RNA copies held over 98% of effector molecules, yet under 1% in naive cells. Identical TCR molecules that share a barcode could lead to an underestimation of highly expanded clone sizes.

CDR3 length: 15 amino acids. Trimming stripped 3 bases from V and 4 bases from J, with 13 bases between. The TCR comes from a human donor in good health. Some libraries in this study had Jurkat cell RNA spiked in. This chain uses TRBV12-3 or TRBV12-4 with TRBJ1-5; the D is unclear. Sequencing was carried out using naive CD8+ T cells from blood, with Jurkat cell RNA spiked in. The sample's subset: FACS-sorted CD8+CD4-CCR7+CD45RA+ naive T cells. The CDR3 coding sequence is TGTGCCAGCAGTTTGTGGTCGGAAAAGAATCAGCCCCAGCATTTT. Its translation: CASSLWSEKNQPQHF.